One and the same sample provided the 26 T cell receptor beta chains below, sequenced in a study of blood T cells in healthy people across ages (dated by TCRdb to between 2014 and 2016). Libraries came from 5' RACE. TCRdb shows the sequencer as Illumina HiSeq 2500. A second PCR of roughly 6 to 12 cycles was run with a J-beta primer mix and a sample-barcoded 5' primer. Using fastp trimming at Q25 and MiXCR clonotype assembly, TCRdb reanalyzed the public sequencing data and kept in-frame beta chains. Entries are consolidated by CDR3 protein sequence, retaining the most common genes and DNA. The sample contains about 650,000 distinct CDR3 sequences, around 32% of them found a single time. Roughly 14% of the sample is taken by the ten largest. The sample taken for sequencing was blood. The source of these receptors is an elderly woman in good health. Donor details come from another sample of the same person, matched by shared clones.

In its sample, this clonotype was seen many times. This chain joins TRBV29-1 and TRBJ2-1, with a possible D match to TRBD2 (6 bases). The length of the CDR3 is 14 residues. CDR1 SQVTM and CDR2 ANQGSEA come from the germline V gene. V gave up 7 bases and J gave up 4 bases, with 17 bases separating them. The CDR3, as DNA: TGCAGCGCCCAACTAGCACTCAAGTACAATGAGCAGTTCTTC. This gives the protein CSAQLALKYNEQFF.

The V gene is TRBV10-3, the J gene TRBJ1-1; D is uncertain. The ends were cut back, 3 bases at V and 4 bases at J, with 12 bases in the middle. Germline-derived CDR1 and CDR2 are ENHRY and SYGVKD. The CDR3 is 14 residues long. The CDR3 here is CAISDAISSTEAFF. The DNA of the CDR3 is TGTGCCATCAGTGACGCAATTTCGAGCACTGAAGCTTTCTTT.

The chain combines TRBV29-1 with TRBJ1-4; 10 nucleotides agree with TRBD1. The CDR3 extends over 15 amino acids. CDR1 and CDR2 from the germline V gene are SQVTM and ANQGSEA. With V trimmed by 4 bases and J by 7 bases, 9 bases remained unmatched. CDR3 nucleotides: TGCAGCGTTGTTGACAGGGGGCGCGGGGGTGAAAAACTGTTTTTT. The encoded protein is CSVVDRGRGGEKLFF.

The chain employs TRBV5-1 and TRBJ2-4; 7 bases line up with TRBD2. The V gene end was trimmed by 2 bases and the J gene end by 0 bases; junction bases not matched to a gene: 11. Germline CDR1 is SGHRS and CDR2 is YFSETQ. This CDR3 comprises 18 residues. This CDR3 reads CASSLGQGGLLAKNIQYF. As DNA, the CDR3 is TGCGCCAGCAGCTTAGGGCAGGGAGGGCTTCTAGCCAAAAACATTCAGTACTTC.

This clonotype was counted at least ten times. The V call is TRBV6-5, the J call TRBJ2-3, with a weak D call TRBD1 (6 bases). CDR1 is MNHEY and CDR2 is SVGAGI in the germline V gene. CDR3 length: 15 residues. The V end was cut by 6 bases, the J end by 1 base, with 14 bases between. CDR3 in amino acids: CASRGGHRGTDTQYF. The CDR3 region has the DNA TGTGCCAGCAGAGGTGGGCACAGGGGCACAGATACGCAGTATTTT.

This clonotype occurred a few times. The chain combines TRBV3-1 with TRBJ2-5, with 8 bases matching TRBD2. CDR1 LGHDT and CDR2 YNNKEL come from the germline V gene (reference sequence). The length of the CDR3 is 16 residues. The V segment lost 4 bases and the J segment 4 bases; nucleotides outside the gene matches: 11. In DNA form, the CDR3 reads TGTGCCAGCAGCCTGGTGCCGGCGGGGGGCGGAGAGACCCAGTACTTC. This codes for CASSLVPAGGGETQYF.

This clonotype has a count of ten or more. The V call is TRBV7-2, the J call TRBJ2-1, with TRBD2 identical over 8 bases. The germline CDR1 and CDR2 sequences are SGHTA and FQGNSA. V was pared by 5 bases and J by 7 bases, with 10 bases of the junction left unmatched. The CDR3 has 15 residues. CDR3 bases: TGTGCCAGCAGCGCCGGCGGGGGGTATGAAAATGAGCAGTTCTTC. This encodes CASSAGGGYENEQFF.

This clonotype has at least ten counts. The CDR3 DNA reads TGCAGCGTTGATACAGGAGCTTTCTTT. It is translated as CSVDTGAFF. This rearrangement joins TRBV29-1 to TRBJ1-1, with a possible D match to TRBD1 (5 bases). Germline CDR1 reads SQVTM; CDR2 reads ANQGSEA. V was cut by 3 bases and J by 10 bases, with 6 bases left in between. The CDR3 loop spans 9 amino acids.

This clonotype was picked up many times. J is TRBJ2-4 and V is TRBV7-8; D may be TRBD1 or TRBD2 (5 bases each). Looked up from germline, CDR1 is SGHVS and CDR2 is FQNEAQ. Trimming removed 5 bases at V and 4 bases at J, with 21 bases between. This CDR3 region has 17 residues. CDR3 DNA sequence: TGTGCCAGCAGCCTCCACGACACACGGGACCTTAAAAACATTCAGTACTTC. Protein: CASSLHDTRDLKNIQYF.

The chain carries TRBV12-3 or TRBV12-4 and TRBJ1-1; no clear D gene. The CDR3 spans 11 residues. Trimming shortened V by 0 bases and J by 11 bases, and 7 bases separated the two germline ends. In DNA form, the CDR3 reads TGTGCCAGCAGTTTAGCTGGGGTGGCTTTCTTT. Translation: CASSLAGVAFF.

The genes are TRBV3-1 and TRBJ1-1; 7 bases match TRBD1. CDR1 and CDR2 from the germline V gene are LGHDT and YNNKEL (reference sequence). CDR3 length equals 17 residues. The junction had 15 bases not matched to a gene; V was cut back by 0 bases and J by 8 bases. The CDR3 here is CASSQDRRPGQSVEAFF. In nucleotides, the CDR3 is TGTGCCAGCAGCCAAGATAGAAGACCGGGACAGAGCGTGGAAGCTTTCTTT.

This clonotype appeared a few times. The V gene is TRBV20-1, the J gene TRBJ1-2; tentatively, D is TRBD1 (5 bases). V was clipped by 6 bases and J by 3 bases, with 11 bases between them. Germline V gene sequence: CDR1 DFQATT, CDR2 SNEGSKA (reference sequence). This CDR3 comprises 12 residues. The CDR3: CSASQGDYGYTF. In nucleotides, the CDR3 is TGCAGTGCAAGCCAAGGGGACTATGGCTACACCTTC.

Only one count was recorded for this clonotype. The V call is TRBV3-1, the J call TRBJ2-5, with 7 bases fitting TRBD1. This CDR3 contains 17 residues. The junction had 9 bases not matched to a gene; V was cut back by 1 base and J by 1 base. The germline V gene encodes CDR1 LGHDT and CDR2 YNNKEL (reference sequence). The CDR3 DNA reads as TGTGCCAGCAGCCAAGCCGGACAGGCGGTTGCCCAAGAGACCCAGTACTTC. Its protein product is CASSQAGQAVAQETQYF.

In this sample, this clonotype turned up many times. DNA for the CDR3: TGCAGTGCTTTTGACACGGGGTTGGTGAATGAGCAGTTCTTC. Translation gives CSAFDTGLVNEQFF. The chain carries TRBV20-1 and TRBJ2-1; weak D call: TRBD2 (5 bases). The V and J ends lost 5 bases and 7 bases respectively, with 18 bases between them. CDR3 size: 14 residues. CDR1 and CDR2 (germline): DFQATT, SNEGSKA (reference sequence).

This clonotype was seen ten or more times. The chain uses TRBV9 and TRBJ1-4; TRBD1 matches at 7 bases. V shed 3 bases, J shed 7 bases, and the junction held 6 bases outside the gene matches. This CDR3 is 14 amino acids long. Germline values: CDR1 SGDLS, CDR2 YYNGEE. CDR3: CASSAHRGGEKLFF. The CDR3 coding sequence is TGTGCCAGCAGCGCCCACAGGGGCGGTGAAAAACTGTTTTTT.

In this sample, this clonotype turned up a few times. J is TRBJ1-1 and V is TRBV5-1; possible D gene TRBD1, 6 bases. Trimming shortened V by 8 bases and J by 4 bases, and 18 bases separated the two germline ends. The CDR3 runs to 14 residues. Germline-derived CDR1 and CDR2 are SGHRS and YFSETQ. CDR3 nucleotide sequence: TGCGCCAGTAGTGCCGTCGGGGGGGCCACTGAAGCTTTCTTT. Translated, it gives CASSAVGGATEAFF. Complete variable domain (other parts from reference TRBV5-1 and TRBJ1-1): KAGVTQTPRYLIKTRGQQVTLSCSPISGHRSVSWYQQTPGQGLQFLFEYFSETQRNKGNFPGRFSGRQFSNSRSEMNVSTLELGDSALYLCASSAVGGATEAFFGQGTRLTVV.

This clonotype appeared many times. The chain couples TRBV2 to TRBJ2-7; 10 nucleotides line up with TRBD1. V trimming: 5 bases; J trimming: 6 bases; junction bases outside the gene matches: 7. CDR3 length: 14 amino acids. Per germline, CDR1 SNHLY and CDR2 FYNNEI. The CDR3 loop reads CASSLRTGGGEQYF. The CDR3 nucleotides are TGTGCCAGCAGTCTTAGGACAGGGGGAGGCGAGCAGTACTTC.

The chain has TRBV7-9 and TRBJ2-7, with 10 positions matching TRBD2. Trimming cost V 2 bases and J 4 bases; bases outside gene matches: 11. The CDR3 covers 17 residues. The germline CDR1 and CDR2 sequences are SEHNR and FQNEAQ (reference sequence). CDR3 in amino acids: CASSLPKGLATTYEQYF. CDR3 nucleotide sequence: TGTGCCAGCAGCTTACCAAAGGGACTAGCGACTACGTACGAGCAGTACTTC.

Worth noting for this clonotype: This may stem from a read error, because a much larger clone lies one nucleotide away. The CDR3 DNA follows: TGTGCCAGCATTTTTAGCGGGGAACGAAATGAGCAGTACTTC. Translating gives CASIFSGERNEQYF. The chain combines TRBV6-1 with TRBJ2-5; 8 nucleotides line up with TRBD2. Germline V CDR1 and CDR2: MNHNS, SASEGT. V gave up 7 bases and J gave up 11 bases; unmatched junction bases: 15. The CDR3 is 14 amino acids.

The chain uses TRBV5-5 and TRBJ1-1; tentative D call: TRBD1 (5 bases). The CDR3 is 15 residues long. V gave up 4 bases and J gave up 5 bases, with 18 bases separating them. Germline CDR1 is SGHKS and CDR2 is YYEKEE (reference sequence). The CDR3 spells CASSQDWRGSTEAFF. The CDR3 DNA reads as TGTGCCAGCAGCCAGGACTGGCGGGGGAGTACTGAAGCTTTCTTT.

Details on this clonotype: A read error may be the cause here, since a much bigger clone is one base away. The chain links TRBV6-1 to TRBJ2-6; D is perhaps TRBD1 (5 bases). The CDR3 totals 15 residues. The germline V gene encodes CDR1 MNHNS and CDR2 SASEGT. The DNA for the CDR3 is TGTGCCAGCAGTGAGCTGGGCTCTGGGGCCAACGTCCTGGCTTTC. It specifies CASSELGSGANVLAF.

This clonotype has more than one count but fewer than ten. The CDR3 DNA reads as TGTGCCAGCAGCGTACGGCCACTGGGGCCAGGTGAAGCTTTCTTT. This codes for CASSVRPLGPGEAFF. V and J are TRBV9 and TRBJ1-1; possibly TRBD1 for D (5 bases). Trimming stripped 1 base from V and 7 bases from J, with 17 bases between. Germline V gene data show CDR1 as SGDLS and CDR2 as YYNGEE. The CDR3 loop spans 15 amino acids. Looking up the rest from reference TRBV9 and TRBJ1-1 gives the full variable domain: DSGVTQTPKHLITATGQRVTLRCSPRSGDLSVYWYQQSLDQGLQFLIQYYNGEERAKGNILERFSAQQFPDLHSELNLSSLELGDSALYFCASSVRPLGPGEAFFGQGTRLTVV.

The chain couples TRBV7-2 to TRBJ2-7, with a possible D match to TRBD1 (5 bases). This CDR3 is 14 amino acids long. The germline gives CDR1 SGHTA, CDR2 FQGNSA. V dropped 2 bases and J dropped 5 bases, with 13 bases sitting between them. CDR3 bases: TGTGCCAGCAGCTTAACCCAGCAGGGTGACGAGCAGTACTTC. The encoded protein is CASSLTQQGDEQYF.

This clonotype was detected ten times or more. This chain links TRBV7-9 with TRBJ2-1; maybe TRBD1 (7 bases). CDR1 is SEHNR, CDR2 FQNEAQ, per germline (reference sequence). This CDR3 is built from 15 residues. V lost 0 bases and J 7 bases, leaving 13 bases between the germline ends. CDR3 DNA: TGTGCCAGCAGCTTAGCGACAGGGAGGTGGAATGAGCAGTTCTTC. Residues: CASSLATGRWNEQFF.

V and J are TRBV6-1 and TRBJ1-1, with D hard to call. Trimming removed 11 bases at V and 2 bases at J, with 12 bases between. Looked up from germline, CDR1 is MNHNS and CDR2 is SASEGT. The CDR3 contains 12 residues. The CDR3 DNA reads TGTGCCTCGGGCCAGCGAAACACTGAAGCTTTCTTT. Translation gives CASGQRNTEAFF.

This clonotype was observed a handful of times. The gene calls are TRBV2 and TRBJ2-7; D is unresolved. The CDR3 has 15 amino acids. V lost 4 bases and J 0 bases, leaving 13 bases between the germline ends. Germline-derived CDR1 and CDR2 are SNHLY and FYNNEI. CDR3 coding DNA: TGTGCCAGCAGTGCCGTCAGGACCAGCTCCTACGAGCAGTACTTC. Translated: CASSAVRTSSYEQYF.